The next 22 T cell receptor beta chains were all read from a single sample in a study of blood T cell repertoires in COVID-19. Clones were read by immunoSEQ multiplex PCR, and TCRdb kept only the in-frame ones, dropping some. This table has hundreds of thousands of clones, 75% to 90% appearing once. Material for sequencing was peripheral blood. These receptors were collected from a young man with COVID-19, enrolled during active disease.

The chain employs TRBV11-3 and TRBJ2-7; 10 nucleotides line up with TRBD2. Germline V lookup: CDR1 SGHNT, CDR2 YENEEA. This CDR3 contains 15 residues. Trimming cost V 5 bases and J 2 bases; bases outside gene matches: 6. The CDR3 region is CASSGLAGEPYEQYF. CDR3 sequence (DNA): TGTGCCAGCAGCGGCCTAGCGGGAGAACCCTACGAGCAGTACTTC.

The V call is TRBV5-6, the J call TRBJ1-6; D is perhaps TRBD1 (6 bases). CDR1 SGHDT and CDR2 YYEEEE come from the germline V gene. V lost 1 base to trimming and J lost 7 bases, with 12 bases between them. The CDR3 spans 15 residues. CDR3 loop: CASSLPGGSNSPLHF. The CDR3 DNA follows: TGTGCCAGCAGCTTGCCGGGGGGCTCCAATTCACCCCTCCACTTT.

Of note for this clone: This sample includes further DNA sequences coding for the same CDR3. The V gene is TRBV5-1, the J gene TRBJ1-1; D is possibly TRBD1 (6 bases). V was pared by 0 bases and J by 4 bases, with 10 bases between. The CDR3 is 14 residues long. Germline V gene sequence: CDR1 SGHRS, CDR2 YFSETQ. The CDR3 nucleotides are TGCGCCAGCAGCTTGGGGGGGCGAGGCACTGAAGCTTTCTTT. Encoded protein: CASSLGGRGTEAFF. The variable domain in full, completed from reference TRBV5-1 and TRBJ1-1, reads KAGVTQTPRYLIKTRGQQVTLSCSPISGHRSVSWYQQTPGQGLQFLFEYFSETQRNKGNFPGRFSGRQFSNSRSEMNVSTLELGDSALYLCASSLGGRGTEAFFGQGTRLTVV.

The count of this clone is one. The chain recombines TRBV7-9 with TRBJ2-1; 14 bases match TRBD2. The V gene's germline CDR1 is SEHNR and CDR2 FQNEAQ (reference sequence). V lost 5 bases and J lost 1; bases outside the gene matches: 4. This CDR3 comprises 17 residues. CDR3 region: CASSAGTSGRSYNEQFF. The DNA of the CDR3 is TGTGCCAGCAGCGCCGGGACTAGCGGGAGATCCTACAATGAGCAGTTCTTC.

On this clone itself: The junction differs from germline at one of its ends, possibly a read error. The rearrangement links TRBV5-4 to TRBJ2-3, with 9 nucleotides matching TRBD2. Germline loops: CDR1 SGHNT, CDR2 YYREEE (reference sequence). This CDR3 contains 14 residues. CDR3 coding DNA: TGTGCCAGCAGCGGCGGGACTAGCATAGATACGCAGTATTTT. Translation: CASSGGTSIDTQYF.

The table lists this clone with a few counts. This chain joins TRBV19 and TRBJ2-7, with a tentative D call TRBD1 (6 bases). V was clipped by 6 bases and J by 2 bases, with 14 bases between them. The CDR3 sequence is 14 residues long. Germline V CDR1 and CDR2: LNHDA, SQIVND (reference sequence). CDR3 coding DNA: TGTGCCAGTAGCAAAAAGGACAGAGCCTACGAGCAGTACTTC. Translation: CASSKKDRAYEQYF.

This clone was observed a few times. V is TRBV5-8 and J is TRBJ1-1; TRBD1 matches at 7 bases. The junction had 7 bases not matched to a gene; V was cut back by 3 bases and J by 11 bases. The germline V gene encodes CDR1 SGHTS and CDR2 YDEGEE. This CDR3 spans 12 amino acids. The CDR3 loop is CASSSGTGEAFF. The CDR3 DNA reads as TGTGCCAGCAGCTCGGGAACAGGGGAGGCTTTCTTT.

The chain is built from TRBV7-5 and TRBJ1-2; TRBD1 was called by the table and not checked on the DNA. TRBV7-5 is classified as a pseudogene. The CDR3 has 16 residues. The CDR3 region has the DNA TGTGTCAGAAGCTTCCAAGGTGGCGGTAGGGGCTATGGCTACACCTTC. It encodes CVRSFQGGGRGYGYTF.

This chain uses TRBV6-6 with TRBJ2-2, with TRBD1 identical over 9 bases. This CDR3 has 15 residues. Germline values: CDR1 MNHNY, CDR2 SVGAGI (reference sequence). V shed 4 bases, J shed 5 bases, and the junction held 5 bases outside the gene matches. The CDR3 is CASSSLTGGTGELFF. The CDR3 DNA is TGTGCCAGCAGTTCCCTGACAGGGGGTACCGGGGAGCTGTTTTTT.

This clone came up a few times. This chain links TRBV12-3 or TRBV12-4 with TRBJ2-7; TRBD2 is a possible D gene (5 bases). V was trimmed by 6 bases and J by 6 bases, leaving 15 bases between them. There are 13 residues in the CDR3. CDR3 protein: CASRRVTSSEQYF. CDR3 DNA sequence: TGTGCCAGCAGACGAGTCACTAGTAGCGAGCAGTACTTC.

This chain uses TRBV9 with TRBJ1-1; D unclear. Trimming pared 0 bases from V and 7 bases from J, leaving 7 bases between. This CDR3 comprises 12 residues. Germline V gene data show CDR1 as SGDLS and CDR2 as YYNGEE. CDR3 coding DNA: TGTGCCAGCAGCGTAGGCGAGGGTGAAGCTTTCTTT. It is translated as CASSVGEGEAFF. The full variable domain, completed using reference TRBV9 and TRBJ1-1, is DSGVTQTPKHLITATGQRVTLRCSPRSGDLSVYWYQQSLDQGLQFLIQYYNGEERAKGNILERFSAQQFPDLHSELNLSSLELGDSALYFCASSVGEGEAFFGQGTRLTVV.

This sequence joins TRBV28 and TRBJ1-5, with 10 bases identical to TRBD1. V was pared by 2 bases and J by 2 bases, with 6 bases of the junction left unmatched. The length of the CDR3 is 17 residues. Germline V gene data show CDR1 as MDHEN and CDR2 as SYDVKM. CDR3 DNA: TGTGCCAGCAGTTTAGGGACAGGGGCCAAGGGCAATCAGCCCCAGCATTTT. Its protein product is CASSLGTGAKGNQPQHF.

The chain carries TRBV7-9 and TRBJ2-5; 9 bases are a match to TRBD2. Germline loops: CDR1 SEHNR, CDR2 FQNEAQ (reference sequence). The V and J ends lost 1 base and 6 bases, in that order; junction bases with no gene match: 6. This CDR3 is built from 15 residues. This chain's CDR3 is CASSLDSGREKTQYF. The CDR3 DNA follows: TGTGCCAGCAGCTTAGATAGCGGGAGAGAAAAGACCCAGTACTTC.

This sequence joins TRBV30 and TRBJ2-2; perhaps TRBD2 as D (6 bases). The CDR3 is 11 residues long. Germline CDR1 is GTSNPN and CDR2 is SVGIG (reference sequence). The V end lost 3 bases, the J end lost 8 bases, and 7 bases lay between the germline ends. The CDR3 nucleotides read TGTGCCTGGAGGCGGGGTGGGGAGCTGTTTTTT. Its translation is CAWRRGGELFF.

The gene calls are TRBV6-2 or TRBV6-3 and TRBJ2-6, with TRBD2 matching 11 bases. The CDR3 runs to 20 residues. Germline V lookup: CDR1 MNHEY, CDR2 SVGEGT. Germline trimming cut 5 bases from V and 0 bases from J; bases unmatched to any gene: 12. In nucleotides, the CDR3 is TGTGCCAGCAGTGACCCGAACCTAGCGGGGGGCTCCTCTGGGGCCAACGTCCTGACTTTC. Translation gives CASSDPNLAGGSSGANVLTF.

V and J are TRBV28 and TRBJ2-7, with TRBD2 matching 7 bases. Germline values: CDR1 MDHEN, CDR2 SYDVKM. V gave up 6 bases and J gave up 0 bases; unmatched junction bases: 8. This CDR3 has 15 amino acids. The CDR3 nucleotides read TGTGCCAGCAGGGGGGGAGGGGTCAGCTCCTACGAGCAGTACTTC. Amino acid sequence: CASRGGGVSSYEQYF.

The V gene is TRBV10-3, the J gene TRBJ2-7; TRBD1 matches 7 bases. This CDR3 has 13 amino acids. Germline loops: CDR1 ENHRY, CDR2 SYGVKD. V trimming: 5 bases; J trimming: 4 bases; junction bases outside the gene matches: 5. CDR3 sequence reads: CAISRQGGYEQYF. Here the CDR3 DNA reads TGTGCCATCAGTAGACAGGGTGGATACGAGCAGTACTTC.

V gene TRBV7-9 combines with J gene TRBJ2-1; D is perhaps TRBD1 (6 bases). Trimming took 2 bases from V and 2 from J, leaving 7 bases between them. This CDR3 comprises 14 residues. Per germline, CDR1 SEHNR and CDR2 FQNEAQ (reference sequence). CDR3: CASSLSGAYNEQFF. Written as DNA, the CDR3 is TGTGCCAGCAGCTTATCAGGGGCCTACAATGAGCAGTTCTTC. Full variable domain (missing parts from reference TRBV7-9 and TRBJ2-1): DTGVSQNPRHKITKRGQNVTFRCDPISEHNRLYWYRQTLGQGPEFLTYFQNEAQLEKSRLLSDRFSAERPKGSFSTLEIQRTEQGDSAMYLCASSLSGAYNEQFFGPGTRLTVL.

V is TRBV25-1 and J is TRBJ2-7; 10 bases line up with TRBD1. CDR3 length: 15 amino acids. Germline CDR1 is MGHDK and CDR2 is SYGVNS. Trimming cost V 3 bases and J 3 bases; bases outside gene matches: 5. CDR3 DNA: TGTGCCAGCAGTGACCCCCGGGACAGGGGCTACGAGCAGTACTTC. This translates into CASSDPRDRGYEQYF.

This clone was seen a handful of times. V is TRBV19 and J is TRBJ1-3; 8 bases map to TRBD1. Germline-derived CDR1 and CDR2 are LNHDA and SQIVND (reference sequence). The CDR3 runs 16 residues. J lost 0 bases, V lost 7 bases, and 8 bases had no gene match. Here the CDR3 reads CASTAGQANSGNTIYF. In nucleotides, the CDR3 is TGTGCCAGTACCGCGGGACAGGCCAACTCTGGAAACACCATATATTTT.

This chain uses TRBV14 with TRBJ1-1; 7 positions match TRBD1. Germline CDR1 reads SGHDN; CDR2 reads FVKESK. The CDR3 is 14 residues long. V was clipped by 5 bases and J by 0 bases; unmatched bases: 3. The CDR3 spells CASSKGQVNTEAFF. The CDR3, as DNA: TGTGCCAGCAGCAAAGGACAGGTGAACACTGAAGCTTTCTTT.

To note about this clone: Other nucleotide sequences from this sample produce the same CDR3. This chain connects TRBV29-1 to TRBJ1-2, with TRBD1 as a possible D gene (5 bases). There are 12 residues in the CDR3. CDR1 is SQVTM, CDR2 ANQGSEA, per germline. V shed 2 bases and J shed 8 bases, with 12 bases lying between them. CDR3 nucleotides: TGCAGCGTTGAATCTCAGGGAGGCGGCTACACCTTC. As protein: CSVESQGGGYTF.